This T cell receptor (beta chain) was obtained from a study of HIV-infected patients and healthy controls. cDNA was made from about 510 ng RNA using alpha and beta constant primers. Using multiplexing indices, alpha and beta chain libraries were generated apart by chain-specific third strand synthesis. TCRdb fed the 5' RACE reads into MiXCR, producing one record per CDR3 protein. The sample holds approximately 10,000 distinct CDR3 sequences, about 10% seen once. Study-level results: Healthy controls carried many MAIT alpha-chain CDR3s, while HIV+ repertoires had few.

At least ten counts were recorded for this clonotype. Antigen: not known. No cell fractionation was done, so the repertoire covers all unsorted peripheral blood T cells. Sample: blood, taken before antiretroviral therapy. The receptor was derived from an adult with HIV infection.

CDR3 DNA: TGCGCCAGCAGCTTGGAGGTGGGCACCGGCTATGGCTACACCTTC. Translation: CASSLEVGTGYGYTF. The gene calls are TRBV5-1 and TRBJ1-2; D gene unclear. V dropped 0 bases and J dropped 4 bases, with 13 bases sitting between them. CDR3 size: 15 residues. Per germline, CDR1 SGHRS and CDR2 YFSETQ.